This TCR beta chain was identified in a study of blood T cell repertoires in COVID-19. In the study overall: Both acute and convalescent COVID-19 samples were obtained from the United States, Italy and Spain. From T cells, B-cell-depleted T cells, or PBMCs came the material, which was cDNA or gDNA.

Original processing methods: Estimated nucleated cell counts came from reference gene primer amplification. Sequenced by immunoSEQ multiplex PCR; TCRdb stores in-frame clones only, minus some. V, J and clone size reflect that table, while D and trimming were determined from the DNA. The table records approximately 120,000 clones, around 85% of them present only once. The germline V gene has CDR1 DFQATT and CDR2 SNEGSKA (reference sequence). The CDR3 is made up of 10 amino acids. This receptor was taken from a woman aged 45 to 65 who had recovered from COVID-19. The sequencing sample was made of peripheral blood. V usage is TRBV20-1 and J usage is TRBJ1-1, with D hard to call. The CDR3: CEVYSGEAFF. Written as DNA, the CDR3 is TGCGAGGTTTATTCGGGTGAAGCTTTCTTT.